The source of this TCR beta chain is a study of T cell responses to AZD1222 COVID-19 vaccine. Germline V gives CDR1 SGHTA, CDR2 FQGNSA. The CDR3 extends over 13 amino acids. The method was immunoSEQ multiplex PCR; TCRdb's version includes in-frame clones alone and lacks a portion of them. The table lists 75,000 to 95,000 clones, about 85% of them singletons. This specimen consisted of peripheral blood, obtained 28 days after the second AZD1222 dose. The V gene is TRBV7-2, the J gene TRBJ1-4; D unresolved. The sequence came from an adult who received the AZD1222 COVID-19 vaccine. CDR3: CAPVTYTNEKLFF. The DNA for the CDR3 is TGTGCTCCAGTCACTTATACTAATGAAAAACTGTTTTTT.